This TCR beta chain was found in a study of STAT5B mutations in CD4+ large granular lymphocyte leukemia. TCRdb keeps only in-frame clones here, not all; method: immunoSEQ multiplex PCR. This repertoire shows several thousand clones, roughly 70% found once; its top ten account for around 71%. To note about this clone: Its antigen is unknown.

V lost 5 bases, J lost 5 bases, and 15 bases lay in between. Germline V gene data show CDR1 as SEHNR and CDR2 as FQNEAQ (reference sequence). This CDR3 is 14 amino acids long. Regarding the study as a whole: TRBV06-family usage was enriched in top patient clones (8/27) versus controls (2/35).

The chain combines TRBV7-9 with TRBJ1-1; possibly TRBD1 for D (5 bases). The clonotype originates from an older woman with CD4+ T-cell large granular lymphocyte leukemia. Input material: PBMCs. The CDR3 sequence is CASSPGERYTEAFF. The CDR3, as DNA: TGTGCCAGCAGCCCGGGGGAGCGGTATACTGAAGCTTTCTTT.